The clone carrying this T cell receptor beta chain is a singleton in its sample. This entry belongs to a study of OX40 agonist ivuxolimab in advanced cancers. Autoimmune disease history or systemic immunosuppression led to patient exclusion. Peripheral blood came from all dose cohorts at three timepoints. This CDR3 contains 11 residues. From germline, CDR1 is MNHNS and CDR2 SASEGT. V shed 5 bases and J shed 5 bases, with 4 bases lying between them. This table comes from immunoSEQ multiplex PCR, and its TCRdb copy is limited to in-frame clones, with some not included. The profile shows fewer than 70,000 clones, roughly nine tenths of them singletons.

The chain carries TRBV6-1 and TRBJ1-5, with no clear D. This sequence originates from an adult with an advanced solid tumor such as melanoma, head and neck, liver or kidney cancer. This material consisted of CD4+ or CD8+ T cells sorted from blood, taken in a trial of the OX40 agonist ivuxolimab. CDR3 nucleotides: TGTGCCAGCAGTATTCATCAGCCCCAGCATTTT. Translating gives CASSIHQPQHF.